This TCR beta chain originates from a study of OX40 agonist ivuxolimab in advanced cancers. Germline-derived CDR1 and CDR2 are LNHNV and YYDKDF (reference sequence). CDR3 length equals 14 residues. V shed 1 base and J shed 8 bases, with 12 bases lying between them. Here immunoSEQ multiplex PCR was the method, and the copy in TCRdb shows in-frame clones only, minus some. The table has around 60,000 clones, about nine tenths seen once. Enrollment shut out patients with autoimmune disease history or systemic immunosuppression. This specimen was CD4+ or CD8+ T cells sorted from blood, taken in a trial of the OX40 agonist ivuxolimab. The rearrangement joins TRBV15 to TRBJ2-1; D is possibly TRBD1 or TRBD2 (5 bases each). The sequence was obtained from an adult with an advanced solid tumor such as melanoma, head and neck, liver or kidney cancer. The CDR3 sequence: CATSRGQGRDEQFF. For the CDR3, the DNA is TGTGCCACCAGCAGAGGGCAGGGACGCGATGAGCAGTTCTTC.